This TCR beta chain was captured by sequencing in a study of patients and donors after allogeneic stem cell transplantation (dated by TCRdb to about 2020). This clonotype was detected only a few times. What antigen it recognizes has not been identified. No per-base quality is available; no much larger clone lies one base away. The germline V and J ends show losses of 0 bases and 5 bases respectively, and no gene match explains 10 bases of the junction. The CDR3 starts with the cysteine, ends with the phenylalanine, and has 17 residues. Only the CDR3 DNA is retained, 51 bases long and in frame from the first base. Receptor amplification or capture employed RT-PCR. Sequenced using a NextSeq 550. TCRdb passed the public sequencing reads through fastp at Q25 and MiXCR, retaining productive beta sequences. Each CDR3 protein appears once, grouped with its most common genes and DNA. Here the sample has roughly 880,000 distinct CDR3 sequences; over 15% occur a single time. The ten largest make up around 6% of the sample.

The source is a human donor who was either an allogeneic HSCT recipient or a stem cell or donor lymphocyte infusion donor (not recorded which). It is not recorded whose cells these are; they may come from a transplant donor. The chain employs TRBV12-3 or TRBV12-4 and TRBJ2-4; 7 junctional bases match TRBD2. Input material: blood, either unsorted or a sorted T cell fraction (not recorded which). The CDR3 region: CASSLALKRGVQNIQYF. DNA sequence: TGTGCCAGCAGTTTAGCGCTAAAGCGGGGCGTCCAAAACATTCAGTACTTC.